A single sample is the source of the 21 T cell receptor beta chains below, sequenced in a study of cytomegalovirus exposure and HLA in healthy donors. Assay used: immunoSEQ multiplex PCR; TCRdb lists only in-frame clones, some missing. In the table there are 65,000 to 80,000 clones, 94% of which are singletons. Sequenced sample: PBMCs. Receptors originate from a woman aged 18-29 years in good health and CMV-seronegative.

The chain uses TRBV5-1 and TRBJ2-2; the D is unclear. The CDR3 is 12 amino acids. In germline, CDR1 is SGHRS, CDR2 YFSETQ. The V end was cut by 1 base, the J end by 8 bases, with 6 bases between. This chain's CDR3 is CASSLPPGELFF. CDR3 DNA: TGCGCCAGCAGCTTGCCCCCAGGGGAGCTGTTTTTT.

V gene TRBV2 combines with J gene TRBJ2-3; 10 bases match TRBD2. The trim removed 6 bases at V and 4 bases at J, leaving 16 bases unmatched. CDR3 length equals 18 residues. Germline lookup yields CDR1 SNHLY and CDR2 FYNNEI. CDR3 in amino acids: CASRTTSLGLAGADTQYF. DNA of the CDR3: TGTGCCAGCAGAACGACAAGTTTGGGGCTAGCGGGGGCAGATACGCAGTATTTT.

V usage is TRBV30 and J usage is TRBJ1-3; maybe TRBD1 (6 bases). Germline V CDR1 and CDR2: GTSNPN, SVGIG (reference sequence). Trimming removed 3 bases from V and 4 bases from J, with 13 bases in between. This CDR3 region has 14 residues. Here the CDR3 DNA reads TGTGCCTGGAGGGACTTTACAGGGGGAAACACCATATATTTT. Translation: CAWRDFTGGNTIYF.

The V and J genes are TRBV7-3 and TRBJ1-1; weak D call: TRBD1 (5 bases). Germline V gene lookup returns CDR1 SGHTA and CDR2 FQGTGA. The CDR3 loop spans 15 amino acids. V dropped 5 bases and J dropped 4 bases, with 17 bases sitting between them. CDR3 protein: CASSPYGGISTEAFF. CDR3 DNA: TGTGCCAGCAGCCCATATGGGGGGATAAGCACTGAAGCTTTCTTT.

V gene TRBV5-4 combines with J gene TRBJ2-1; tentatively, D is TRBD2 (6 bases). This CDR3 has 15 residues. Deletions cut 0 bases from V and 3 bases from J, with 10 bases between. CDR1 is SGHNT and CDR2 is YYREEE in the germline V gene (reference sequence). The CDR3 loop is CASSLELGLYNEQFF. CDR3 in DNA: TGTGCCAGCAGCTTGGAACTGGGACTCTACAATGAGCAGTTCTTC.

The V and J genes are TRBV21-1 and TRBJ2-3; TRBD2 reflects the table's D call only, with no check against the DNA. TRBV21-1 represents a pseudogene. The CDR3 runs 16 residues. The CDR3 sequence: CASLPTGGTSTDTQYF. The CDR3 DNA sequence: TGTGCCAGCTTACCGACTGGCGGGACCAGCACAGATACGCAGTATTTT.

This chain uses TRBV28 with TRBJ1-1; 8 bases are a match to TRBD1. The CDR3 covers 13 residues. Trimming at V came to 6 bases and at J to 4 bases, leaving 4 bases not matched to a gene. Germline V CDR1 and CDR2: MDHEN, SYDVKM. This chain's CDR3 is CASRTTGATEAFF. The CDR3 nucleotides read TGTGCCAGCAGGACGACAGGGGCCACTGAAGCTTTCTTT.

The CDR3 spells CASSVELAGVHEQFF. The CDR3 nucleotides are TGTGCCAGCAGCGTAGAACTAGCGGGAGTCCATGAGCAGTTCTTC. The genes are TRBV9 and TRBJ2-1; TRBD2 aligns across 11 bases. V gave up 0 bases and J gave up 8 bases; unmatched junction bases: 4. Germline V gene data show CDR1 as SGDLS and CDR2 as YYNGEE. This CDR3 contains 15 residues.

The chain has TRBV7-3 and TRBJ1-1; the D gene is possibly TRBD1 (5 bases). V was cut by 2 bases and J by 1 base, with 5 bases left in between. Germline-derived CDR1 and CDR2 are SGHTA and FQGTGA. This CDR3 is built from 13 residues. The CDR3 sequence: CASSLQGNTEAFF. The CDR3, as DNA: TGTGCCAGCAGCTTACAGGGGAACACTGAAGCTTTCTTT.

The V and J genes are TRBV12-5 and TRBJ2-3, with 8 bases matching TRBD1. This CDR3 contains 15 residues. From germline, CDR1 is LGHNT and CDR2 FRNRAP. V shed 5 bases and J 3 bases; nucleotides not matched to a gene: 7. CDR3 in amino acids: CASGPGQGRTDTQYF. The CDR3, as DNA: TGTGCTAGTGGTCCCGGACAGGGAAGGACAGATACGCAGTATTTT.

This chain joins TRBV30 and TRBJ1-1; 8 bases agree with TRBD1. Trimming removed 3 bases from V and 3 bases from J; junction bases left unmatched: 6. The germline gives CDR1 GTSNPN, CDR2 SVGIG (reference sequence). The CDR3 has 14 residues. The CDR3 nucleotides read TGTGCCTGGAGGCGAACAGGGGGAGACACTGAAGCTTTCTTT. This translates into CAWRRTGGDTEAFF.

The V call is TRBV7-2, the J call TRBJ1-3; 9 bases are shared with TRBD1. The germline V gene encodes CDR1 SGHTA and CDR2 FQGNSA. The CDR3 has 14 residues. The trim removed 5 bases at V and 6 bases at J, leaving 5 bases unmatched. CDR3 in amino acids: CASSRDRELNTIYF. In nucleotides, the CDR3 is TGTGCCAGCAGCCGGGACAGGGAGTTAAACACCATATATTTT.

V and J are TRBV6-6 and TRBJ2-1, with 12 nucleotides matching TRBD2. V dropped 7 bases and J dropped 4; count of bases not matched to a gene: 2. The germline gives CDR1 MNHNY, CDR2 SVGAGI (reference sequence). The CDR3 is 14 residues long. The CDR3 DNA reads as TGTGCCAGCACTGGACTAGCGGGATACAATGAGCAGTTCTTC. This translates into CASTGLAGYNEQFF.

CDR3 protein: CASSSLDTQYF. The CDR3 DNA reads as TGTGCCAGCAGCTCCTTAGATACGCAGTATTTT. This chain uses TRBV7-9 with TRBJ2-3; D not certain. The germline V gene has CDR1 SEHNR and CDR2 FQNEAQ (reference sequence). This CDR3 has 11 residues. V was clipped by 4 bases and J by 5 bases, with 4 bases between them.

This chain connects TRBV5-5 to TRBJ2-2, with D hard to call. Germline CDR1 is SGHKS and CDR2 is YYEKEE (reference sequence). This CDR3 has 13 amino acids. V gave up 4 bases and J gave up 7 bases, with 11 bases separating them. This CDR3 is CASSLKSGGELFF. CDR3 DNA sequence: TGTGCCAGCAGCCTTAAGTCAGGCGGGGAGCTGTTTTTT.

The V gene is TRBV4-1, the J gene TRBJ1-4; a possible D gene is TRBD1 (6 bases). The ends were cut back, 2 bases at V and 4 bases at J, with 14 bases in the middle. Germline V CDR1 and CDR2: MGHRA, YSYEKL. This CDR3 contains 16 residues. CDR3 DNA sequence: TGCGCCAGCAGCCAACCCCGACAGGACCGTAATGAAAAACTGTTTTTT. Encoded protein: CASSQPRQDRNEKLFF.

The chain recombines TRBV29-1 with TRBJ2-2; D is ambiguous. The V and J ends lost 0 bases and 1 base respectively, with 15 bases between them. The V gene's germline CDR1 is SQVTM and CDR2 ANQGSEA. The CDR3 has 17 amino acids. CDR3 protein: CSVEDASHPRNTGELFF. CDR3 DNA sequence: TGCAGCGTTGAAGACGCATCCCACCCGAGGAACACCGGGGAGCTGTTTTTT.

V usage is TRBV14 and J usage is TRBJ2-1, with D possibly being TRBD1 (5 bases). The germline gives CDR1 SGHDN, CDR2 FVKESK. V dropped 3 bases and J dropped 0 bases, with 12 bases sitting between them. The CDR3 runs to 16 residues. Here the CDR3 reads CASSQTETSSYNEQFF. In DNA form, the CDR3 reads TGTGCCAGCAGCCAGACAGAAACGAGCTCCTACAATGAGCAGTTCTTC.

The sample holds one count of this clone. The rearrangement uses TRBV7-9 and TRBJ1-1, with D hard to call. This CDR3 is built from 14 residues. Germline values: CDR1 SEHNR, CDR2 FQNEAQ (reference sequence). The germline V and J ends were trimmed by 1 base and 1 base, with 7 bases remaining between them. The DNA of the CDR3 is TGTGCCAGCAGCTTAGAGAGACAGAACACTGAAGCTTTCTTT. It yields the protein CASSLERQNTEAFF.

The chain employs TRBV7-3 and TRBJ2-5; TRBD1 might be the D (6 bases). The CDR3 spans 13 residues. Deletions cut 3 bases from V and 2 bases from J, with 7 bases between. The germline V gene has CDR1 SGHTA and CDR2 FQGTGA. CDR3 sequence reads: CASSLGTQETQYF. DNA of the CDR3: TGTGCCAGCAGCTTGGGGACACAAGAGACCCAGTACTTC.

V and J are TRBV6-1 and TRBJ2-7, with 7 positions matching TRBD2. Trimming took 9 bases from V and 1 from J; bases not matched to a gene: 9. The CDR3 spans 14 residues. Germline V lookup: CDR1 MNHNS, CDR2 SASEGT. Here the CDR3 reads CASGRLAGSYEQYF. The CDR3 coding sequence is TGTGCCAGTGGTAGACTAGCTGGATCCTACGAGCAGTACTTC.